The T cell receptor (beta chain) under discussion was sequenced for a study of response to subunit inactivated influenza vaccine. V was clipped by 0 bases and J by 4 bases, with 9 bases between them. CDR3 length equals 14 residues. Germline V CDR1 and CDR2: MGHRA, YSYEKL. TCRdb used MiXCR to reprocess the RT-PCR reads, holding one entry per CDR3 protein. The repertoire consists of about 570,000 distinct CDR3 sequences, with around 10% occurring once and the leading ten covering about 10%. This clonotype was detected many times. These data are also associated with another study on T cells expressing NK-cell markers. That work states: UMIs accompanied the 5'RACE template switching by which TCR beta cDNA was made. Investigators obtained TCR beta repertoires from sorted CD3+CD56+NKG2C+, CD3+CD56+NKG2C- and CD3+CD56-NKG2C+ T cells. Most of the eight sequenced donors were HCMV-seropositive; one was seronegative. The contribution of dominant NKG2C+ clonotypes to CD8+ T cells in more than five donors was about 1.0-8%. For several donors, these clonotypes were likewise the leading ones in the CD3+CD56-NKG2C+ fraction.

The chain joins TRBV4-1 to TRBJ1-2; D might be TRBD1 (5 bases). This receptor was obtained from a man aged 50 to 60 who received an inactivated influenza vaccine. The sequencing here drew on PBMCs from blood, taken on the day of vaccination. The CDR3 nucleotides are TGCGCCAGCAGCCAAGAGGGGGGGATCTATGGCTACACCTTC. Protein: CASSQEGGIYGYTF.